Following are 20 T cell receptor beta chains from one sample sequenced in a study of T cells in Graves' hyperthyroidism and ophthalmopathy. RNA transcripts gave rise to amplified TCR beta CDR3 regions. Initially, a first-round RT-PCR of the TCR CDR3 employed the HTBI primer set. TCRdb re-derived calls from the multiplex PCR reads in MiXCR, one entry per CDR3 protein. The table records hundreds of thousands of distinct CDR3 sequences, roughly 37% of them present only once. Sequencing was done on a sample of blood. The receptors originated from a man aged 18 to 30 with Graves' hyperthyroidism.

The chain carries TRBV25-1 and TRBJ1-3; D is ambiguous. Trimming pared 6 bases from V and 9 bases from J, leaving 18 bases between. The CDR3 runs to 14 residues. Germline lookup yields CDR1 MGHDK and CDR2 SYGVNS. CDR3 region: CASSTRSVSITIYF. As DNA, the CDR3 is TGTGCCAGCAGCACTAGGAGCGTGTCGATCACCATATATTTT.

As concerns this clonotype: The junction does not match germline at one end; this may be a read error. The gene calls are TRBV11-1 and TRBJ1-4; D is unclear. CDR3 length: 14 amino acids. Per the germline V gene, CDR1 is SGHAT and CDR2 is FQDESV (reference sequence). CDR3 nucleotides: TGTGCAAGCAGCCAGCAGACCCCTGGTGAAAAACTGTTTTTT. It codes for CASSQQTPGEKLFF.

A few counts support this clonotype. This chain connects TRBV6-1 to TRBJ2-5, with a weak D call TRBD2 (5 bases). From germline, CDR1 is MNHNS and CDR2 SASEGT. V lost 4 bases and J lost 3, with 12 bases in between. This CDR3 is 14 amino acids long. The DNA for the CDR3 is TGTGCCAGCAGTGGGTGGGAGAGGAAAGAGACCCAGTACTTC. Protein sequence: CASSGWERKETQYF.

To note about this clonotype: One end of the junction fails to match germline, which may point to a read error. The chain links TRBV6-1 to TRBJ2-6; tentatively, D is TRBD1 (5 bases). In germline, CDR1 is MNHNS, CDR2 SASEGT. CDR3 length: 13 residues. The CDR3 here is CASSMPGASVLTF. DNA of the CDR3: TGTGCCAGCAGTATGCCTGGGGCCAGCGTCCTGACTTTC.

The sample holds many counts of this clonotype. The rearrangement links TRBV7-9 to TRBJ1-6; D gene unclear. The germline CDR1 and CDR2 sequences are SEHNR and FQNEAQ (reference sequence). The CDR3 totals 15 residues. V was trimmed by 3 bases and J by 6 bases, leaving 12 bases between them. The CDR3 is CASSLRTPPNSPLHF. In nucleotides, the CDR3 is TGTGCCAGCAGCTTGCGGACGCCGCCTAATTCACCCCTCCACTTT.

This clonotype has only one observation. The CDR3 carries no conserved terminal phenylalanine or tryptophan, so it likely arises from a read error. V is TRBV9 and J is TRBJ1-6; possible D gene TRBD1, 5 bases. Germline values: CDR1 SGDLS, CDR2 YYNGEE. The CDR3 consists of 14 residues. Trimming left V 4 bases short and J 6 bases short, with 11 bases between. For the CDR3, the DNA is TGTGCCAGCAGCATGGGACCTTCTAATTCACCCCTCCACATT. It is translated as CASSMGPSNSPLHI.

The chain uses TRBV6-5 and TRBJ2-7; 8 bases fit TRBD2. The germline CDR1 and CDR2 sequences are MNHEY and SVGAGI. The CDR3 is 16 amino acids. Trimming at V came to 4 bases and at J to 4 bases, leaving 12 bases not matched to a gene. This CDR3 is CASSSILAERLYEQYF. In nucleotides, the CDR3 is TGTGCCAGCAGTTCCATACTAGCGGAGAGACTTTACGAGCAGTACTTC.

J is TRBJ2-7 and V is TRBV7-2; D is uncertain. V was shortened by 5 bases and J by 9 bases, with 17 bases between the two germline ends. Germline CDR1 and CDR2: SGHTA and FQGNSA. This CDR3 has 13 amino acids. In DNA form, the CDR3 reads TGTGCCAGCAGCAGCCCCGGCGCCGACGCGCAGTACTTC. Its translation is CASSSPGADAQYF.

This clonotype appeared many times. This chain uses TRBV7-2 with TRBJ2-7; a weak D match, TRBD1 (5 bases). Trimming took 5 bases from V and 7 from J, leaving 9 bases between them. The CDR3 is 11 residues long. Per germline, CDR1 SGHTA and CDR2 FQGNSA. The CDR3 region has the DNA TGTGCCAGCAGCGTGACAGTGGAGCAGTACTTC. Its translation is CASSVTVEQYF.

The table lists this clonotype with many counts. This chain links TRBV29-1 with TRBJ2-7; D may be TRBD1 (6 bases). This CDR3 comprises 13 residues. Trimming shortened V by 6 bases and J by 3 bases, and 15 bases separated the two germline ends. Germline values: CDR1 SQVTM, CDR2 ANQGSEA. The CDR3 sequence is CSVSTGSGYEQYF. CDR3 DNA sequence: TGCAGCGTATCAACAGGGTCGGGCTACGAGCAGTACTTC.

In this sample, this clonotype turned up many times. The chain employs TRBV10-3 and TRBJ1-1; no reliable D call. From germline, CDR1 is ENHRY and CDR2 SYGVKD. The V end lost 10 bases, the J end lost 1 base, and 16 bases lay between the germline ends. The CDR3 is 14 amino acids. The CDR3 coding sequence is TGTGCCACTGCTGTAGAAGCCCCGAACACTGAAGCTTTCTTT. Translated, it gives CATAVEAPNTEAFF.

Comments on this clonotype: The CDR3 ends on some other residue instead of the conserved phenylalanine or tryptophan, so this is likely a read error. No DNA is shown, since the ends of the CDR3 on it are uncertain; the CDR3 is the one TCRdb lists. This sequence joins TRBV19 and TRBJ2-2; the table assigns TRBD2, which was not confirmed against the DNA. Termini included, the CDR3 measures 9 amino acids. Germline V gene data show CDR1 as LNHDA and CDR2 as SQIVND (reference sequence). The CDR3 sequence is CASSIGRGT.

This clonotype has just one count. V usage is TRBV7-9 and J usage is TRBJ2-5; D is uncertain. CDR1 SEHNR and CDR2 FQNEAQ come from the germline V gene (reference sequence). V was shortened by 5 bases and J by 10 bases, with 14 bases between the two germline ends. This CDR3 is 12 amino acids long. CDR3 residues: CASSPRRGDQYF. CDR3 coding DNA: TGTGCCAGCAGCCCCCGGCGTGGGGACCAGTACTTC. Full variable domain (outside the CDR3, taken from reference TRBV7-9 and TRBJ2-5): DTGVSQNPRHKITKRGQNVTFRCDPISEHNRLYWYRQTLGQGPEFLTYFQNEAQLEKSRLLSDRFSAERPKGSFSTLEIQRTEQGDSAMYLCASSPRRGDQYFGPGTRLLVL.

CDR3 DNA sequence: TGTGCCAGCAGCCCCTGGGGCGACGCCTACGAGCAGTACTTC. It is translated as CASSPWGDAYEQYF. This chain connects TRBV7-9 to TRBJ2-7; D is perhaps TRBD1 (5 bases). The CDR3 consists of 14 residues. CDR1 is SEHNR, CDR2 FQNEAQ, per germline (reference sequence). V dropped 5 bases and J dropped 2 bases, with 13 bases sitting between them.

This rearrangement joins TRBV7-8 to TRBJ2-7; D is perhaps TRBD1 or TRBD2 (5 bases each). Germline CDR1 SGHVS, CDR2 FQNEAQ. Trimming removed 4 bases from V and 9 bases from J, with 16 bases in between. This CDR3 has 13 residues. The DNA for the CDR3 is TGTGCCAGCAGCTCCGAACTAGACAGCTGGCAGTACTTC. Amino acids: CASSSELDSWQYF. The complete variable domain, with remaining parts taken from reference TRBV7-8 and TRBJ2-7, reads GAGVSQSPRYKVAKRGQDVALRCDPISGHVSLFWYQQALGQGPEFLTYFQNEAQLDKSGLPSDRFFAERPEGSVSTLKIQRTQQEDSAVYLCASSSELDSWQYFGPGTRLTVT.

This rearrangement joins TRBV7-2 to TRBJ1-2, with a possible D match to TRBD1 (6 bases). The CDR3 extends over 15 amino acids. From germline, CDR1 is SGHTA and CDR2 FQGNSA. Between the trimmed V and J ends, which lost 4 bases and 3 bases, there was a span of 15 bases. DNA of the CDR3: TGTGCCAGCAGCTCGCCCGGACAGCGACACTATGGCTACACCTTC. Translating gives CASSSPGQRHYGYTF.

Only a few counts were recorded for this clonotype. The V call is TRBV6-5, the J call TRBJ2-5, with D tentatively TRBD2 (7 bases). Germline V CDR1 and CDR2: MNHEY, SVGAGI. The CDR3 length is 14 residues. V shed 2 bases and J shed 5 bases, with 12 bases lying between them. The CDR3 nucleotides are TGTGCCAGCAGTTACGGGGGGGCCGGGGAGACCCAGTACTTC. Protein product: CASSYGGAGETQYF.

The genes are TRBV7-2 and TRBJ1-1, with D hard to call. Germline V gene lookup returns CDR1 SGHTA and CDR2 FQGNSA. The CDR3 totals 12 residues. Trimming pared 1 base from V and 11 bases from J, leaving 11 bases between. This chain's CDR3 is CASSLGIGVAFF. Written as DNA, the CDR3 is TGTGCCAGCAGCTTAGGGATCGGGGTGGCTTTCTTT.

This clonotype was counted only a few times. This chain uses TRBV5-5 with TRBJ2-7, with 11 bases lining up with TRBD1. CDR1 and CDR2 from the germline V gene are SGHKS and YYEKEE (reference sequence). The CDR3 sequence is 15 residues long. J lost 5 bases, V lost 6 bases, and 10 bases had no gene match. The CDR3 protein is CASNQPDRGLHEQYF. The CDR3 nucleotides are TGTGCCAGCAACCAACCGGACAGGGGGCTTCACGAGCAGTACTTC.

The table lists this clonotype with many counts. The rearrangement joins TRBV19 to TRBJ1-6; a weak D match, TRBD1 (5 bases). The CDR3 is 13 residues long. Germline CDR1 is LNHDA and CDR2 is SQIVND (reference sequence). V was pared by 8 bases and J by 13 bases, with 18 bases between. The CDR3 DNA reads as TGTGCCAGTCATTGGGGGAAGGCAACGCCCCTCCACTTT. It codes for CASHWGKATPLHF.